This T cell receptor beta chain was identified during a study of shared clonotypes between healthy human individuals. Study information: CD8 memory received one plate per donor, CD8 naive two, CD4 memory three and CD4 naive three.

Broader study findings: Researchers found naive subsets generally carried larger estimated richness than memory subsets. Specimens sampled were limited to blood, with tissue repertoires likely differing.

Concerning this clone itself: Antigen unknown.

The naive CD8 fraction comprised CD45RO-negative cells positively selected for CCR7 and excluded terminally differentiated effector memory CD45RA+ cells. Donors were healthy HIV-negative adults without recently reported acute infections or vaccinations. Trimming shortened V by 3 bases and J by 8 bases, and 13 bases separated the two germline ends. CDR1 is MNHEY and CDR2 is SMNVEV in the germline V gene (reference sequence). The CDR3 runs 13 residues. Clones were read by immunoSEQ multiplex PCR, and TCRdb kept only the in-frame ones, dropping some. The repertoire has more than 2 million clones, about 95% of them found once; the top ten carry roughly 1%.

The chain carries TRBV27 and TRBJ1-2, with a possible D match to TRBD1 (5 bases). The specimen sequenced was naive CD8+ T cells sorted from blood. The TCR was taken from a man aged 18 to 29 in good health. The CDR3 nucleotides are TGTGCCAGCAGTTTTGGCAGGGCCGAGGGCTACACCTTC. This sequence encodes CASSFGRAEGYTF.